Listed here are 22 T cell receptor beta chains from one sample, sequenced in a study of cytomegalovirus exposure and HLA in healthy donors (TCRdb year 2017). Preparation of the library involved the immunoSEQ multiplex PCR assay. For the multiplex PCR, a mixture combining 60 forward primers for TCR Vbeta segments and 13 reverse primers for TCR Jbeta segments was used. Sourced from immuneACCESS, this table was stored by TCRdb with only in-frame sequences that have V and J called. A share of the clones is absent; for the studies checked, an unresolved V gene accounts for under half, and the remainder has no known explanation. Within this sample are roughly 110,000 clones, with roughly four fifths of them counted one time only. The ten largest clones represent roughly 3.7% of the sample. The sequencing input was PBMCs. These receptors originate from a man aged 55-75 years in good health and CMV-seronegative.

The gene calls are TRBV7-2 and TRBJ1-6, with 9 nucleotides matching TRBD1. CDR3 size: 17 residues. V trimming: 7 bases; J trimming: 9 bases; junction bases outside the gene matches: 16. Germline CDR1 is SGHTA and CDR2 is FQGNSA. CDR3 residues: CASTPTAMGQGFSPLHF. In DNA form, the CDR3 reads TGTGCCAGCACCCCCACGGCCATGGGACAGGGCTTTTCACCCCTCCACTTT.

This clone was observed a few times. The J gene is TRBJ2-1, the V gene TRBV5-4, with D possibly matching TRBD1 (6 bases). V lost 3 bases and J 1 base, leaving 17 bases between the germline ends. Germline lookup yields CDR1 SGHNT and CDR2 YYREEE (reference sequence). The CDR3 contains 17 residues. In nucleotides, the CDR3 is TGTGCCAGCAGCTCATCAGGGGTTATTCGTTCCTACAATGAGCAGTTCTTC. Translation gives CASSSSGVIRSYNEQFF.

CDR3: CASSPGGGYTEAFF. The CDR3 region has the DNA TGTGCCAGCTCACCGGGAGGGGGGTACACTGAAGCTTTCTTT. The chain is built from TRBV18 and TRBJ1-1, with D tentatively TRBD1 (6 bases). The CDR3 is made up of 14 amino acids. Germline V lookup: CDR1 KGHSH, CDR2 LQKENI. Trimming removed 3 bases from V and 3 bases from J, with 11 bases in between.

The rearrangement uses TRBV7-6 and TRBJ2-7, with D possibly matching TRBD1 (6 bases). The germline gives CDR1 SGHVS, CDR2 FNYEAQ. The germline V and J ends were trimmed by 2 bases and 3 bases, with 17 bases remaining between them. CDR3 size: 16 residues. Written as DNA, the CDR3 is TGTGCCAGCAGCTTAACAAGGGGGACAACCAACTACGAGCAGTACTTC. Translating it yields CASSLTRGTTNYEQYF.

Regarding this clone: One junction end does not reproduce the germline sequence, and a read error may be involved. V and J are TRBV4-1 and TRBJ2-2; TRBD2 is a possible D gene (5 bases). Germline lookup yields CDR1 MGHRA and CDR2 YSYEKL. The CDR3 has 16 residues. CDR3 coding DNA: TGCGCCAGCAGCCAAGAGAGGGTACAGAACACCGGGGAGCTGGTTTTT. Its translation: CASSQERVQNTGELVF.

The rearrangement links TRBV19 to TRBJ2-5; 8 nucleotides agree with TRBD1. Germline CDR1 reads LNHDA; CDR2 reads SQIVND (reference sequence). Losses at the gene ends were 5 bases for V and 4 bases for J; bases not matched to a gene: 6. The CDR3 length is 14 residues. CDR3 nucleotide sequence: TGTGCCAGTAGTCGGCTTACAGGGGGAGAGACCCAGTACTTC. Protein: CASSRLTGGETQYF.

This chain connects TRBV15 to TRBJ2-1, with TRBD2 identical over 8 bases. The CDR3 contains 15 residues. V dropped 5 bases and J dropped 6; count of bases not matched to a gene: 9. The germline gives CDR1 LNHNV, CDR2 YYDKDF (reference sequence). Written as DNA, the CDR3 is TGTGCCACCAGCGACCCTAGCGCGGGGGGCAATGAGCAGTTCTTC. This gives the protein CATSDPSAGGNEQFF.

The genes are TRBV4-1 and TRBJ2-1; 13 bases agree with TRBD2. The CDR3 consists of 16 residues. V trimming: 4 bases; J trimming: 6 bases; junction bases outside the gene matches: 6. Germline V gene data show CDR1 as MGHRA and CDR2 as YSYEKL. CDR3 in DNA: TGCGCCAGCAGCCTTAGACTAGCGGGGGGCTCCAATGAGCAGTTCTTC. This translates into CASSLRLAGGSNEQFF.

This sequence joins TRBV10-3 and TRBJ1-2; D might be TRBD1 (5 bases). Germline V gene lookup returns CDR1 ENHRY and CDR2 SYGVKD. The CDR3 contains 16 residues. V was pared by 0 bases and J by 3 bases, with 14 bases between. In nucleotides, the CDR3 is TGTGCCATCAGTGAGTCAGGGCAGGGATACGACTATGGCTACACCTTC. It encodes CAISESGQGYDYGYTF.

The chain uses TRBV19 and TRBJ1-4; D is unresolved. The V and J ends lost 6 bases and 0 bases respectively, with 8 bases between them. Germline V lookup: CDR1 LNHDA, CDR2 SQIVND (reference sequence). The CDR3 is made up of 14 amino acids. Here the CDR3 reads CASRQTATNEKLFF. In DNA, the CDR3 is TGTGCCAGTAGACAGACCGCAACTAATGAAAAACTGTTTTTT.

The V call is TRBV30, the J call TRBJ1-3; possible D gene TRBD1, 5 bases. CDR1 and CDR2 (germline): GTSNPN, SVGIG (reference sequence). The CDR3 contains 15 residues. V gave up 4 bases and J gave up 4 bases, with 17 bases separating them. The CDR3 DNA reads TGTGCCTGGACCAGTGGGGGGATGAGGGGAAACACCATATATTTT. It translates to CAWTSGGMRGNTIYF. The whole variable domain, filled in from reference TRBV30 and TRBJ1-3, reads SQTIHQWPATLVQPVGSPLSLECTVEGTSNPNLYWYRQAAGRGLQLLFYSVGIGQISSEVPQNLSASRPQDRQFILSSKKLLLSDSGFYLCAWTSGGMRGNTIYFGEGSWLTVV.

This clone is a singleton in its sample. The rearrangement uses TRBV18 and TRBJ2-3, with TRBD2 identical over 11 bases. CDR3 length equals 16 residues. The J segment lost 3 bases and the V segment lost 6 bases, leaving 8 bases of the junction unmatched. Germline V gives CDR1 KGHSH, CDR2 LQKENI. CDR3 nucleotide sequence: TGTGCCAGCTCTCTTAGCGGGGGGGCGGGTACAGATACGCAGTATTTT. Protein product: CASSLSGGAGTDTQYF. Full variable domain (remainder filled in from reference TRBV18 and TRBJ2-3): NAGVMQNPRHLVRRRGQEARLRCSPMKGHSHVYWYRQLPEEGLKFMVYLQKENIIDESGMPKERFSAEFPKEGPSILRIQQVVRGDSAAYFCASSLSGGAGTDTQYFGPGTRLTVL.

The CDR3 protein is CASSSGTGVPETQYF. The CDR3 bases are TGTGCCAGCAGCTCCGGGACAGGGGTCCCAGAGACCCAGTACTTC. The V and J genes are TRBV5-6 and TRBJ2-5; 10 nucleotides match TRBD1. Germline V gene data show CDR1 as SGHDT and CDR2 as YYEEEE. Germline trimming cut 3 bases from V and 4 bases from J; bases unmatched to any gene: 6. The CDR3 is 15 residues long.

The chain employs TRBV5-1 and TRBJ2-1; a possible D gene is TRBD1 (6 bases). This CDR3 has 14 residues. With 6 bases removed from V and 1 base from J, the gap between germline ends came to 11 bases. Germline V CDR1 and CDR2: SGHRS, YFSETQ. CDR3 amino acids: CASTRTDSYNEQFF. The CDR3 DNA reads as TGCGCCAGCACCCGGACAGATTCCTACAATGAGCAGTTCTTC.

The CDR3 coding sequence is TGCGCCAGCAGCCCTGACAGTCTCTATGGCTACACCTTC. It specifies CASSPDSLYGYTF. The chain joins TRBV5-1 to TRBJ1-2; possible D gene TRBD1, 5 bases. Germline-derived CDR1 and CDR2 are SGHRS and YFSETQ. V shed 4 bases and J shed 4 bases, with 11 bases lying between them. This CDR3 region has 13 residues. Based on the CDR3 plus reference TRBV5-1 and TRBJ1-2, the full variable domain is KAGVTQTPRYLIKTRGQQVTLSCSPISGHRSVSWYQQTPGQGLQFLFEYFSETQRNKGNFPGRFSGRQFSNSRSEMNVSTLELGDSALYLCASSPDSLYGYTFGSGTRLTVV.

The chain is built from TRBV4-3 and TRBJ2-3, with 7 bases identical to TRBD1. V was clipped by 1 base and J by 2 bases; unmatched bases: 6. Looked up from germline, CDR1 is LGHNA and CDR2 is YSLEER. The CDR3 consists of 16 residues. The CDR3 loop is CASSQAPGQNTDTQYF. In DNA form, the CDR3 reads TGCGCCAGCAGCCAAGCCCCGGGACAGAACACAGATACGCAGTATTTT.

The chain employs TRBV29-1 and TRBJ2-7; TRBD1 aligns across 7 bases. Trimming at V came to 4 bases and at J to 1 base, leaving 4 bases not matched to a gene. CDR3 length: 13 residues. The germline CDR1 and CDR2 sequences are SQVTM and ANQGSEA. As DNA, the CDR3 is TGCAGCGTTGCAAGGGGGCAGTCCTACGAGCAGTACTTC. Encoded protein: CSVARGQSYEQYF.

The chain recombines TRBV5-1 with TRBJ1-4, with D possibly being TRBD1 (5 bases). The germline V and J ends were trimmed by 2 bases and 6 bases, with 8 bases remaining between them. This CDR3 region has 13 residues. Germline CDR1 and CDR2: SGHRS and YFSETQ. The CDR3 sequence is CASSFGGYEKLFF. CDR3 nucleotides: TGCGCCAGCAGCTTTGGGGGGTATGAAAAACTGTTTTTT.

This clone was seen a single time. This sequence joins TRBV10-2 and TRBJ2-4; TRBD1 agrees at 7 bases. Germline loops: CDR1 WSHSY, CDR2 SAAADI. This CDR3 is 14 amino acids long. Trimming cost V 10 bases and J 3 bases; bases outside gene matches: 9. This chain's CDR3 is CATTGVGVKNIQYF. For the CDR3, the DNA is TGCGCCACTACAGGGGTAGGAGTCAAAAACATTCAGTACTTC.

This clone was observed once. CDR3 nucleotides: TGTGCCAGCAGCCCGGGACAGGGGGCTACCTACGAGCAGTACTTC. It is translated as CASSPGQGATYEQYF. This sequence joins TRBV9 and TRBJ2-7; 12 bases line up with TRBD1. With 4 bases clipped from V and 2 bases from J, the junction kept 4 bases outside the gene matches. This CDR3 region has 15 residues. Germline V gives CDR1 SGDLS, CDR2 YYNGEE.

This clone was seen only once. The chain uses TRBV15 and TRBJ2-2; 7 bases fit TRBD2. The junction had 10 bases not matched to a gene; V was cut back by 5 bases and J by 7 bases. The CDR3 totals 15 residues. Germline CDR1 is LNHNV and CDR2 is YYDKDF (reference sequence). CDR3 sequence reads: CATSSNGVAGGELFF. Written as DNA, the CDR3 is TGTGCCACCAGCTCCAACGGGGTAGCGGGCGGGGAGCTGTTTTTT.

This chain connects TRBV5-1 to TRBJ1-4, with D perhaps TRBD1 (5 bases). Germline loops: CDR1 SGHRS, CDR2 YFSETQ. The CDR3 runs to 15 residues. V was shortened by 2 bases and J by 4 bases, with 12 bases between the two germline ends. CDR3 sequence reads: CASSFSTGDNEKLFF. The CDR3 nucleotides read TGCGCCAGCAGCTTTTCAACAGGTGATAATGAAAAACTGTTTTTT.